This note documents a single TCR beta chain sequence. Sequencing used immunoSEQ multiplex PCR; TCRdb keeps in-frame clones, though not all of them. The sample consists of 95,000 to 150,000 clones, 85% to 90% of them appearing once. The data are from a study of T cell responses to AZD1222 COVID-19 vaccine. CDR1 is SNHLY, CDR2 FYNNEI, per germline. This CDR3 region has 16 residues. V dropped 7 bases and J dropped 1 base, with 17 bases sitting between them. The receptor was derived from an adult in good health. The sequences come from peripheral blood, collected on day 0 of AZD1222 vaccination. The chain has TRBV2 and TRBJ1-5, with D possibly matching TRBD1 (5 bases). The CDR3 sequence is CASTKRVRDSNQPQHF. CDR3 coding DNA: TGTGCCAGCACCAAAAGGGTTAGGGACAGCAATCAGCCCCAGCATTTT.